This T cell receptor (beta chain) was found in a study of T cell repertoires in cytomegalovirus infection (dated by TCRdb to 2018 to 2020). Regarding the research as a whole: Because public TCR beta signatures pointed to carriage of CMV infection together with the matching HLA type, the HLA type of each donor mattered for the analysis. Study-wide conclusions, independent of this receptor: Cumulative frequency of public TCR beta family members discriminated carriers of CMV infection plus the relevant HLA type in this cohort and an independent roughly 320-donor cohort. The ex vivo response was dominated by HLA-C-restricted CMV-specific TCR beta clonotypes, which also provided the single most frequent clonotype in two of eight donors.

V gives up 0 bases and J gives up 4 bases, and the segment between their germline ends measures 20 bases. CDR1 MNHEY and CDR2 SVGEGT were looked up in the germline V gene. The CDR3 contains 18 residues, cysteine and phenylalanine counted. The CDR3 DNA has 54 bases and is translated from base 1. TCRdb shows the sequencer as Illumina HiSeq 1500. In-frame beta chains were kept once TCRdb had trimmed the public reads at Q25 with fastp and called clones with MiXCR. When rows share a CDR3 protein, they turn into one entry using the most common DNA and genes. The table for this sample lists 150,000 to 200,000 distinct CDR3 sequences; over 13% of them were counted only once. Over 25% of the sample comes from the top ten. This clonotype was counted at least ten times. The target of this receptor is not known. One base away there is no much larger clone; base qualities are not given.

The V and J segments used are TRBV6-2 or TRBV6-3 and TRBJ2-3; TRBD2 might be the D gene, on 6 matching bases. The specimen sequenced was PBMCs. This clonotype was sampled from a human donor in good health (CMV status not recorded). Some clones in this sample may be carry-over from other donors' samples. Read as DNA, the sequence is TGTGCCAGCAGTTACTCAAGGACTATCACTATAAAGGCAGATACGCAGTATTTT. This sequence encodes CASSYSRTITIKADTQYF.